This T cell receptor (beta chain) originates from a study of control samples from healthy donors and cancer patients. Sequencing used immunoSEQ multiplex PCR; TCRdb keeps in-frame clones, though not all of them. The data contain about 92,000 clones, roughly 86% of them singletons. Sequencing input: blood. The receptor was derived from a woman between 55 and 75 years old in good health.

The CDR3 here is CASSVAASGGRWETQYF. The CDR3 nucleotides read TGTGCCAGCAGCGTAGCGGCTAGCGGGGGCCGCTGGGAGACCCAGTACTTC. V usage is TRBV9 and J usage is TRBJ2-5; TRBD2 matches 10 bases. In germline, CDR1 is SGDLS, CDR2 YYNGEE. V shed 0 bases and J 5 bases; nucleotides not matched to a gene: 10. The CDR3 runs to 17 residues.